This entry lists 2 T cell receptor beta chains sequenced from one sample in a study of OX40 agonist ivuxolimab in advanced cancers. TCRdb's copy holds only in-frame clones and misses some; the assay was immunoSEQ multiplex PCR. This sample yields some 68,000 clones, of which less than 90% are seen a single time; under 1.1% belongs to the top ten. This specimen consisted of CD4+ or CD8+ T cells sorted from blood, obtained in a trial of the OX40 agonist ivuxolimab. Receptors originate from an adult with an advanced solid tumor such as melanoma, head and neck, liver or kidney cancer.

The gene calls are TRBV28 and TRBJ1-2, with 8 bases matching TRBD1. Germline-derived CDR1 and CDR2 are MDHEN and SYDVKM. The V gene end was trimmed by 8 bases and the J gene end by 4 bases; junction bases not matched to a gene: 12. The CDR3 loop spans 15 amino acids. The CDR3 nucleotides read TGTGCCAGCCTTTCCCCCGGGACAGGACTCTATGGCTACACCTTC. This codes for CASLSPGTGLYGYTF.

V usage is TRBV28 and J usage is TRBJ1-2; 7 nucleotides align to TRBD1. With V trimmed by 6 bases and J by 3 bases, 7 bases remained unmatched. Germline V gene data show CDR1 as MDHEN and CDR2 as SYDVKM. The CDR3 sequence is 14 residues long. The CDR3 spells CASRTAQGYYGYTF. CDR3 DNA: TGTGCCAGCAGAACCGCACAGGGGTACTATGGCTACACCTTC.